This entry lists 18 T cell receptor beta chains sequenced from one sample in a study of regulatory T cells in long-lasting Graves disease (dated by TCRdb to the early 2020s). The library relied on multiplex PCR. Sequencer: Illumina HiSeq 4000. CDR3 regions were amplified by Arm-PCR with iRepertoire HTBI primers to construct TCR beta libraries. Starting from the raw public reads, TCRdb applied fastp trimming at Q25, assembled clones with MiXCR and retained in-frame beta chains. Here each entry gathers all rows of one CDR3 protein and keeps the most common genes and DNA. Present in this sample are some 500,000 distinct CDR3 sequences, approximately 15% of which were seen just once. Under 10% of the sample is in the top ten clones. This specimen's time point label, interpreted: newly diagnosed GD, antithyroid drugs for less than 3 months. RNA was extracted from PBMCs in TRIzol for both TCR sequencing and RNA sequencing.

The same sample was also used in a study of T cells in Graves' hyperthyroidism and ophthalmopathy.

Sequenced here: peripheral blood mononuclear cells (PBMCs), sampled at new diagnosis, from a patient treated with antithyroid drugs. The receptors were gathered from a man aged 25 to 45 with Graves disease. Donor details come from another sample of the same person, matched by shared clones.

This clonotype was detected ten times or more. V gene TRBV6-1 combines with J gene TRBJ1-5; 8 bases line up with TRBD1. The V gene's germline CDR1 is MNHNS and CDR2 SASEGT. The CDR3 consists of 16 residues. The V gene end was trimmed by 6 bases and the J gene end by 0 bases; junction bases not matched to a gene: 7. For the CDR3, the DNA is TGTGCCAGCAGACTTAGACAGGGGTATAGCAATCAGCCCCAGCATTTT. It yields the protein CASRLRQGYSNQPQHF.

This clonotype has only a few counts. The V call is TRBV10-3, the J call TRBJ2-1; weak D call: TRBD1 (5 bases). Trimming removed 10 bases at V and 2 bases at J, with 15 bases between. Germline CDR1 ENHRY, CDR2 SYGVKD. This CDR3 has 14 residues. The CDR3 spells CATHQRGTYNEQFF. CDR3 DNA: TGTGCCACTCACCAAAGGGGAACCTACAATGAGCAGTTCTTC.

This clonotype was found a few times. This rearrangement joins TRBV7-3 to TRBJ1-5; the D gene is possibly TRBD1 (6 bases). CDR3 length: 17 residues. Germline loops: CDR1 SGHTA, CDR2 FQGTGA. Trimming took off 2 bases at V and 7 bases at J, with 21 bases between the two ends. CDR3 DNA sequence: TGTGCCAGCAGCTTACCGCCCCGAGGACAGTGGGGACAGCCCCAGCATTTT. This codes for CASSLPPRGQWGQPQHF.

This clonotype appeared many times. The CDR3 here is CASSREGADNQPQHF. CDR3 nucleotides: TGTGCCAGCAGTAGAGAAGGGGCCGACAATCAGCCCCAGCATTTT. The chain is built from TRBV27 and TRBJ1-5, with D possibly TRBD1 on 5 matching bases. The germline V gene has CDR1 MNHEY and CDR2 SMNVEV (reference sequence). Trimming removed 5 bases from V and 3 bases from J, with 14 bases in between. The CDR3 sequence is 15 residues long.

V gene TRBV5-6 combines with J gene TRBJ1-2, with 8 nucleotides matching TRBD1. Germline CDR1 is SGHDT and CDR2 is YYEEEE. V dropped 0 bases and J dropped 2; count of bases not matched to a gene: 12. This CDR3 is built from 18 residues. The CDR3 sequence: CASSLVVRSGGENYGYTF. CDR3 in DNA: TGTGCCAGCAGCTTGGTGGTCCGGTCAGGGGGCGAGAACTATGGCTACACCTTC.

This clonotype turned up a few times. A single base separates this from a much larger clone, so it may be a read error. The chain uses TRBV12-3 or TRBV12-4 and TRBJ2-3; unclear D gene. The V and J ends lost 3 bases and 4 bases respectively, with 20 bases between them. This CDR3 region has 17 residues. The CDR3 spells CASSFSLTGIRADTQYF. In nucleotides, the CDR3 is TGTGCCAGCAGTTTTTCGCTGACTGGTATCCGCGCAGATACGCAGTATTTT.

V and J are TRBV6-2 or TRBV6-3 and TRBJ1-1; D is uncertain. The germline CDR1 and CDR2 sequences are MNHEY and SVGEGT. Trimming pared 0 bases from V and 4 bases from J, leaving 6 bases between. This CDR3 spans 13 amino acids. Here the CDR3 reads CASSYSLATEAFF. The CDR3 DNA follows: TGTGCCAGCAGTTACTCGCTGGCCACTGAAGCTTTCTTT.

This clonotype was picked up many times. CDR3 protein: CASGTGSARYEQYF. The DNA for the CDR3 is TGTGCTAGTGGGACCGGGTCAGCAAGGTACGAGCAGTACTTC. The rearrangement joins TRBV12-5 to TRBJ2-7, with D unresolved. There are 14 residues in the CDR3. Germline CDR1 LGHNT, CDR2 FRNRAP. V lost 6 bases and J lost 4, with 16 bases in between.

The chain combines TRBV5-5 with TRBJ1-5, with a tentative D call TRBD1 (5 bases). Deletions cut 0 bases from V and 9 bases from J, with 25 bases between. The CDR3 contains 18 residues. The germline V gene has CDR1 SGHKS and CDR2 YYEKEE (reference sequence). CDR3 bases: TGTGCCAGCAGCTTGGCCAGTGGCTTAGGTGGGGGGATGATGCCCCAGCATTTT. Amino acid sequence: CASSLASGLGGGMMPQHF.

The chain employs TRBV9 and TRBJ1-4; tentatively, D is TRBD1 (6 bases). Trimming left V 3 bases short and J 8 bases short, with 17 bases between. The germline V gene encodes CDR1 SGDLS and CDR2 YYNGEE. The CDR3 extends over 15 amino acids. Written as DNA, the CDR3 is TGTGCCAGCAGCGAGGGGGGCTGGAGCGGCGAAAAACTGTTTTTT. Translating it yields CASSEGGWSGEKLFF.

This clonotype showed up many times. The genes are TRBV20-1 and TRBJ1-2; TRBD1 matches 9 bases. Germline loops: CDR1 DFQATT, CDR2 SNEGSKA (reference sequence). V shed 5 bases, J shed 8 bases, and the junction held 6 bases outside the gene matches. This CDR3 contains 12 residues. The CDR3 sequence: CSAPQGAEGYTF. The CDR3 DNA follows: TGCAGTGCTCCACAGGGGGCGGAGGGCTACACCTTC.

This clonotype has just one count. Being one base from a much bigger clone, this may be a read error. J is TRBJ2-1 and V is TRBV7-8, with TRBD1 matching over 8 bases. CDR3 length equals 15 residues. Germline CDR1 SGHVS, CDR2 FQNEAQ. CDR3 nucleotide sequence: TGTGCCAGCAGCCCTGCGGACAGGGTTTACAATGGGCAGTTCTTC. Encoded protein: CASSPADRVYNGQFF.

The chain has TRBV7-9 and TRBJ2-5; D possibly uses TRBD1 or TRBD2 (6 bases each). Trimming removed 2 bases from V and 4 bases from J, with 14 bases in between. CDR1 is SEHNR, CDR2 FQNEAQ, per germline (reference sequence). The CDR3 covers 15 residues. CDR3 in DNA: TGTGCCAGCAGCTTATTTGTTGGAGGGGGAGAGACCCAGTACTTC. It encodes CASSLFVGGGETQYF.

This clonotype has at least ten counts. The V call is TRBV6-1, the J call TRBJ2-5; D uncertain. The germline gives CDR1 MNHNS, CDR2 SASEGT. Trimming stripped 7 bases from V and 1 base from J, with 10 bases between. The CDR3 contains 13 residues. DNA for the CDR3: TGTGCCAGCAAGCGTTTTAGCCAAGAGACCCAGTACTTC. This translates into CASKRFSQETQYF.

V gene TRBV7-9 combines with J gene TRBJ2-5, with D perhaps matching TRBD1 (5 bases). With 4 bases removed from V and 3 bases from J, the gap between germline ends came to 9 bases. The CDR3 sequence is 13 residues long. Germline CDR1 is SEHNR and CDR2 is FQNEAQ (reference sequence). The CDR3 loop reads CASSSIGEETQYF. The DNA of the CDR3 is TGTGCCAGCAGCTCGATAGGGGAAGAGACCCAGTACTTC. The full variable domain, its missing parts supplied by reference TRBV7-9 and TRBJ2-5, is DTGVSQNPRHKITKRGQNVTFRCDPISEHNRLYWYRQTLGQGPEFLTYFQNEAQLEKSRLLSDRFSAERPKGSFSTLEIQRTEQGDSAMYLCASSSIGEETQYFGPGTRLLVL.

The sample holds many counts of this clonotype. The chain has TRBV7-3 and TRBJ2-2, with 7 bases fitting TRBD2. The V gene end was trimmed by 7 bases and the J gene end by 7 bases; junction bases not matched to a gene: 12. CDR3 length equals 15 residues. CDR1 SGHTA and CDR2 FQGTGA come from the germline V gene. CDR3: CASTSLGGIDGELFF. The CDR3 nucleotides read TGTGCCAGCACCTCCCTGGGGGGGATTGACGGGGAGCTGTTTTTT.

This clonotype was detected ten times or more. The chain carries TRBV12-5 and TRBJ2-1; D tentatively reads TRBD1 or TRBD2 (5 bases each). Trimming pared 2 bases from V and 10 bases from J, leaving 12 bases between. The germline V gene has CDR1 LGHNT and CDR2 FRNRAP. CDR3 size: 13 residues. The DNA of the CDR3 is TGTGCTAGTGGTTTGATTGGGGGATTGGAGCAGTTCTTC. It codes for CASGLIGGLEQFF.

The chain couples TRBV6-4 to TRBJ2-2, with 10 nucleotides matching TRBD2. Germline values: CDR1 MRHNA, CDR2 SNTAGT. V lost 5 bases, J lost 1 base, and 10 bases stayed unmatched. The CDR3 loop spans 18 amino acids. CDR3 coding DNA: TGTGCCAGCAGTTACCCGAGACTAGCGGGCCTGAACACCGGGGAGCTGTTTTTT. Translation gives CASSYPRLAGLNTGELFF.